The 5 T cell receptor beta chains in this list originate from one sample, sequenced in a study of CD4 T cells in relation to SARS-CoV-2 and coronaviruses (dated by TCRdb to the early 2020s). For these TCRs, the target antigens are not known. Libraries came from the immunoSEQ multiplex PCR assay. The immuneACCESS repertoire file appears here via TCRdb, limited to in-frame rearrangements. These files lack a portion of the clones; in checked studies, under half of the deficit traces to unresolved V genes, and the cause of the others is not known. This sample lists 35,000 or so clones; 77% were detected once. The ten largest account for just over 20% of the sample. The sample consisted of memory CD4+ T cells from PBMCs, cultured in vitro. The cell subset or site label, read with the paper, signifies: memory (non-naive) CD4+ T cells. All receptors derive from an adult with COVID-19.

The chain carries TRBV6-2 or TRBV6-3 and TRBJ1-5; possibly TRBD1 for D (5 bases). The CDR3 totals 14 residues. Trimming stripped 5 bases from V and 7 bases from J, with 15 bases between. CDR1 and CDR2 from the germline V gene are MNHEY and SVGEGT. CDR3 sequence reads: CASSTGQGEQPQHF. The CDR3 nucleotides are TGTGCCAGCAGTACCGGGCAGGGTGAACAGCCCCAGCATTTT.

The chain is built from TRBV24-1 and TRBJ1-5; 7 bases line up with TRBD1. V shed 4 bases, J shed 1 base, and the junction held 6 bases outside the gene matches. This CDR3 has 16 residues. Germline V gene lookup returns CDR1 KGHDR and CDR2 SFDVKD. The CDR3 DNA sequence: TGTGCCACCAGTGACCACCGACAGGGAAGCAATCAGCCCCAGCATTTT. Amino acids: CATSDHRQGSNQPQHF.

This clone was recorded a few times. The V and J genes are TRBV6-2 or TRBV6-3 and TRBJ2-1, with TRBD2 matching over 10 bases. The CDR3 loop spans 15 amino acids. CDR1 and CDR2 from the germline V gene are MNHEY and SVGEGT. V lost 5 bases to trimming and J lost 6 bases; unmatched junction nucleotides: 7. CDR3 nucleotide sequence: TGTGCCAGCAGTCCCGGGACTAGCGAGGTCAATGAGCAGTTCTTC. Encoded protein: CASSPGTSEVNEQFF.

The chain carries TRBV7-3 and TRBJ2-5; D not certain. Trimming took off 5 bases at V and 5 bases at J, with 15 bases between the two ends. The CDR3 consists of 14 residues. Germline CDR1 SGHTA, CDR2 FQGTGA. As DNA, the CDR3 is TGTGCCAGCAGCCCCGGTCCCGAAGCGGAGACCCAGTACTTC. This sequence encodes CASSPGPEAETQYF. Drawing the rest from reference TRBV7-3 and TRBJ2-5, the complete variable domain is GAGVSQTPSNKVTEKGKYVELRCDPISGHTALYWYRQSLGQGPEFLIYFQGTGAADDSGLPNDRFFAVRPEGSVSTLKIQRTERGDSAVYLCASSPGPEAETQYFGPGTRLLVL.

This chain joins TRBV4-1 and TRBJ2-1, with TRBD2 matching 8 bases. Per germline, CDR1 MGHRA and CDR2 YSYEKL. The CDR3 is 18 amino acids. With V trimmed by 5 bases and J by 5 bases, 17 bases remained unmatched. In nucleotides, the CDR3 is TGCGCCAGCAGCTCTTCGACGAAATTAGCGGGGAGAGACAATGAGCAGTTCTTC. Amino acid sequence: CASSSSTKLAGRDNEQFF.